The sequence of this T cell receptor (beta chain) was determined in a study of T cell clusters in autoimmune cytopenias. Multiplex touch-down PCR amplified TRB using TRB-A and TRB-B pools in one tube. TCRdb reworked the multiplex PCR reads into one entry per CDR3 protein, no DNA. The sample holds almost 15,000 distinct CDR3 sequences. Details on this clonotype: Antigen unknown.

Findings and caveats of the study: Compared with active autoimmune hepatitis patients, healthy donors showed 2.5 to 3-fold more exclusive TRB clusters.

Each sample's input was 250 ng genomic DNA, approximately 37,500 genome equivalents. The CDR3 length is 15 residues. The clonotype originates from a human donor with an autoimmune cytopenia or autoimmune hepatitis (not recorded which). The sequenced sample consisted of peripheral blood. The chain employs TRBV12-3 or TRBV12-4 and TRBJ1-5; the TCRdb call, TRBD1, lacks DNA for checking. CDR3 residues: CASIPGGAGNQPQHF.